This T cell receptor (beta chain) was profiled in a study of blood T cell repertoires in COVID-19. Looking at the study overall: PBMCs, B-cell-depleted T cells, or T cells were the source of the cDNA or gDNA that made up the material.

The repertoire was sequenced with immunoSEQ multiplex PCR; TCRdb's copy has only in-frame clones and lacks some. The table has around 220,000 clones, around four fifths seen once. This clonotype originated in a woman between 40 and 55 years old with active or convalescent COVID-19. The sequencing sample was made of peripheral blood.

As DNA, the CDR3 is TGTGCCAGCACCTCAGGTCCCTATGGCTACACCTTC. Translated: CASTSGPYGYTF. This rearrangement joins TRBV6-5 to TRBJ1-2; no firm D call. Germline assignment: CDR1 MNHEY and CDR2 SVGAGI. Trimming left V 7 bases short and J 4 bases short, with 10 bases between. CDR3 length equals 12 residues.